This TCR beta chain is drawn from a study of T cells in Graves' hyperthyroidism and ophthalmopathy (dated by TCRdb to between 2018 and 2020). As for the study more broadly: Peripheral blood was collected at initial diagnosis, before any treatment. TCR V-J signatures able to tell the groups apart were searched for in a discovery cohort of 90 to 100 patients, of whom under 45 had Graves' ophthalmopathy and about 55 had stable Graves' hyperthyroidism. Prospective prediction of ophthalmopathy was tested in an independent validation cohort of about 19 hyperthyroidism patients and some 17 patients who later progressed to ophthalmopathy. The 100 or so discovery patients were randomly split 7:3 into training and test sets. In addition, the study compared T-cell repertoires in thyroid tissue and in blood from roughly six Graves' hyperthyroidism patients. After blood sampling, hyperthyroidism patients were treated with methimazole at a starting dose of 30 mg daily, and ophthalmopathy patients were treated with high-dose intravenous methylprednisolone. The paper describes TCR Vbeta CDR3 sequencing of some 130 peripheral blood samples, made up of roughly 45 ophthalmopathy patients, roughly 72 hyperthyroidism patients and about 17 progressor patients.

TCR beta CDR3 regions were amplified from RNA transcripts. The TCR CDR3 was subjected to a first round of RT-PCR using the HTBI primer set and the Qiagen OneStep RT-PCR kit. The libraries were constructed in a second round of multiplex PCR and then size-selected and purified. The libraries were sequenced on an Illumina HiSeq2000 using paired-end 100 bp reads. As for the authors' bioinformatics: SOAPnuke was used to process the raw data, removing reads that contained adapters or uncalled bases, had a mean Phred below 15, or lacked an exact match to the constant primer or identifier. High-quality paired reads were merged using COPE v1.2.5, and each unique nucleotide sequence was defined as a clonotype. MiTCR v1.1 was used to align the clonotypes against IMGT TRBV, TRBD and TRBJ reference segments. Analysis was restricted to V-J combinations with a frequency above 0.0001, which covered just over 98% of repertoires. The TCS score was defined as F50 (clonal expansion) divided by E x V (chaos), with BLOSUM62-based TCRdist calculated between CDR3 peptides within each V-J. Welch's t-statistics and random forest reduced some 510 V-J features to about 13, which were used in a naive Bayes classifier (R e1071). The Morisita-Horn index was used to measure how similar the thyroid and blood repertoires were. TCRdb applied fastp at Q25 and MiXCR to the public reads, then kept only in-frame beta chains. One record per CDR3 amino acid sequence lists the most common genes and DNA. For this entry, the V and J calls and clone size follow TCRdb and not the study's own pipeline. The sample profile shows nearly 750,000 distinct CDR3 sequences; around 40% of them were found once. Around a third of the sample lies in the top ten.

Looking up the germline V gene yields CDR1 LGHNA and CDR2 YSLEER. V loses 3 bases of germline sequence and J loses 4 bases, and the interval between the two ends is 21 bases. There are 17 amino acids in the CDR3, from cysteine to phenylalanine inclusive. Just the 51-base CDR3 DNA is kept, in frame starting at base 1. Stable Graves' hyperthyroidism was defined as no progression to ophthalmopathy during 18 months of follow-up. The hyperthyroidism patients were between 18 and 65 years old and newly diagnosed, with a disease duration of less than 2 months. Exclusion was applied to patients with uncontrolled infections, other autoimmune diseases, pregnancy or lactation. Diagnoses were established on the basis of clinical symptoms, serum thyroxine and TRAb, thyroid ultrasound, and orbital computed tomography. Ficoll-Paque density gradient centrifugation was used to isolate PBMCs from approximately 10 ml of fresh peripheral blood. Trizol reagent was used to extract total RNA, and RNA quality was then checked on an Agilent 2100 Bioanalyzer.

The full study reports these points: Blood samples also contained most of the expanded thyroid clonotypes (frequency above 0.001), which suggests that blood repertoires may reflect thyroid immune responses. In cross-validation, a model built on a 13 V-J signature told ophthalmopathy apart from stable hyperthyroidism with less than 90% sensitivity and about 81% specificity, and in testing the same model reached 80%/75%. In validation, progression to ophthalmopathy was predicted by the model with more than 65% sensitivity and 72% to 80% specificity, a median of approximately 6.5 months before onset. No statistical method was used to set the sample size in advance, and investigators knew the group allocation.

With respect to this clonotype: The clone's antigen remains unknown. Base qualities were left out, and no much larger clone turns up one base away.

This sequence originates from a woman between 40 and 50 years old with Graves' hyperthyroidism. The chain couples TRBV4-3 to TRBJ2-5; a weak D assignment points to TRBD1 (6 bases agree). The sample consisted of blood. The bases are TGCGCCAGCAGCCATGACGGGACATCGTTGGGGATAGAGACCCAGTACTTC. Its translation reads: CASSHDGTSLGIETQYF.